One sample yielded the 26 T cell receptor beta chains listed below, sequenced in a study of OX40 agonist ivuxolimab in advanced cancers. The method was the immunoSEQ multiplex PCR assay. Sourced from immuneACCESS, this table was stored by TCRdb with only in-frame sequences that have V and J called. A share of the clones is absent; for the studies checked, an unresolved V gene accounts for under half, and the remainder has no known explanation. The sample records about 49,000 clones, 85% of which are singletons. The top ten clonotypes cover around 21% of the sample. Material: CD4+ or CD8+ T cells sorted from blood, obtained in a trial of the OX40 agonist ivuxolimab. These receptors came from an adult with an advanced solid tumor such as melanoma, head and neck, liver or kidney cancer.

About this clone: Additional DNA sequences in this sample encode the identical CDR3. This chain links TRBV6-5 with TRBJ2-5; D unresolved. V lost 2 bases and J lost 2, with 9 bases in between. The CDR3 covers 14 residues. Germline V lookup: CDR1 MNHEY, CDR2 SVGAGI. The CDR3 nucleotides read TGTGCCAGCAGTTACGGGCGGATGCAAGAGACCCAGTACTTC. This encodes CASSYGRMQETQYF.

The V call is TRBV9, the J call TRBJ1-2; a possible D gene is TRBD1 (5 bases). This CDR3 has 14 residues. Germline CDR1 is SGDLS and CDR2 is YYNGEE. V lost 0 bases, J lost 7 bases, and 13 bases lay in between. The CDR3 nucleotides read TGTGCCAGCAGCGTAGCCTCCGGGGCTAGTGGCTACACCTTC. Translation gives CASSVASGASGYTF.

J is TRBJ1-2 and V is TRBV28; unclear D gene. The CDR3 loop spans 13 amino acids. With 3 bases removed from V and 5 bases from J, the gap between germline ends came to 10 bases. The germline V gene encodes CDR1 MDHEN and CDR2 SYDVKM. The CDR3: CASSLMTFYGYTF. Written as DNA, the CDR3 is TGTGCCAGCAGTTTGATGACATTTTATGGCTACACCTTC.

The table lists this clone with a few counts. This rearrangement joins TRBV7-2 to TRBJ1-2; a weak D match, TRBD1 (6 bases). The V end lost 5 bases, the J end lost 0 bases, and 10 bases lay between the germline ends. Germline values: CDR1 SGHTA, CDR2 FQGNSA. This CDR3 has 14 amino acids. The chain's CDR3 is CASSLGAPNYGYTF. The CDR3 DNA sequence: TGTGCCAGCAGCCTGGGGGCTCCTAACTATGGCTACACCTTC.

In its sample, this clone is medium-sized. The chain couples TRBV7-2 to TRBJ1-1, with D unresolved. The CDR3 totals 13 residues. Trimming removed 4 bases at V and 1 base at J, with 7 bases between. CDR1 is SGHTA, CDR2 FQGNSA, per germline. The CDR3 sequence: CASSYDPNTEAFF. The CDR3 DNA reads TGTGCCAGCAGCTACGACCCGAACACTGAAGCTTTCTTT.

The chain carries TRBV6-1 and TRBJ2-7; D is possibly TRBD1 (6 bases). The CDR3 is made up of 12 amino acids. V lost 6 bases and J 3 bases, leaving 9 bases between the germline ends. CDR1 is MNHNS and CDR2 is SASEGT in the germline V gene. CDR3 bases: TGTGCCAGCAGCCTGGACAGCTACGAGCAGTACTTC. Translation gives CASSLDSYEQYF.

The chain has TRBV6-1 and TRBJ1-2, with a tentative D call TRBD1 (6 bases). Germline CDR1 is MNHNS and CDR2 is SASEGT. Trimming left V 1 base short and J 4 bases short, with 13 bases between. The CDR3 is 15 residues long. As DNA, the CDR3 is TGTGCCAGCAGTGAAGTCGGGGGGCAGGGCTATGGCTACACCTTC. Its protein product is CASSEVGGQGYGYTF.

The chain uses TRBV18 and TRBJ2-5; the match to TRBD1 covers 9 bases. Germline lookup yields CDR1 KGHSH and CDR2 LQKENI. CDR3 length: 15 residues. V gave up 2 bases and J gave up 5 bases; unmatched junction bases: 6. Written as DNA, the CDR3 is TGTGCCAGCTCACCAAGGGACAGGGATGCGGAGACCCAGTACTTC. It yields the protein CASSPRDRDAETQYF. The full variable domain, rest sourced from reference TRBV18 and TRBJ2-5, is NAGVMQNPRHLVRRRGQEARLRCSPMKGHSHVYWYRQLPEEGLKFMVYLQKENIIDESGMPKERFSAEFPKEGPSILRIQQVVRGDSAAYFCASSPRDRDAETQYFGPGTRLLVL.

The chain recombines TRBV19 with TRBJ1-2; no firm D call. The CDR3 consists of 10 residues. V was shortened by 6 bases and J by 8 bases, with 7 bases between the two germline ends. Germline assignment: CDR1 LNHDA and CDR2 SQIVND (reference sequence). CDR3 nucleotides: TGTGCCAGTAGCGAAGGAGGCTACACCTTC. Residues: CASSEGGYTF.

The count of this clone is one. The J gene is TRBJ2-3, the V gene TRBV4-3; tentative D call: TRBD2 (5 bases). The CDR3 is 15 residues long. Deletions cut 0 bases from V and 2 bases from J, with 9 bases between. Germline V lookup: CDR1 LGHNA, CDR2 YSLEER. In nucleotides, the CDR3 is TGCGCCAGCAGCCAAGATAAGCGGTACACAGATACGCAGTATTTT. Its protein product is CASSQDKRYTDTQYF.

The chain employs TRBV7-9 and TRBJ1-1; weak D call: TRBD1 (6 bases). The length of the CDR3 is 13 residues. V was trimmed by 3 bases and J by 5 bases, leaving 10 bases between them. Germline loops: CDR1 SEHNR, CDR2 FQNEAQ (reference sequence). In DNA, the CDR3 is TGTGCCAGCAGCTTTCCCGGGACAACTGAAGCTTTCTTT. Translating it yields CASSFPGTTEAFF.

The chain links TRBV27 to TRBJ2-7, with D uncertain. This CDR3 is built from 14 residues. CDR1 is MNHEY and CDR2 is SMNVEV in the germline V gene (reference sequence). V lost 3 bases and J 2 bases, leaving 11 bases between the germline ends. The CDR3 reads CASSFIADTYEQYF. CDR3 in DNA: TGTGCCAGCAGTTTCATAGCAGACACCTACGAGCAGTACTTC.

The chain recombines TRBV11-2 with TRBJ1-3, with D hard to call. CDR3 length equals 11 residues. Trimming stripped 1 base from V and 5 bases from J, with 0 bases between. Germline V gene lookup returns CDR1 SGHAT and CDR2 FQNNGV. The DNA of the CDR3 is TGTGCCAGCAGCTTAGGAAACACCATATATTTT. The encoded protein is CASSLGNTIYF. Based on the CDR3 plus reference TRBV11-2 and TRBJ1-3, the full variable domain is EAGVAQSPRYKIIEKRQSVAFWCNPISGHATLYWYQQILGQGPKLLIQFQNNGVVDDSQLPKDRFSAERLKGVDSTLKIQPAKLEDSAVYLCASSLGNTIYFGEGSWLTVV.

This chain links TRBV10-3 with TRBJ1-1; no clear D gene. V was pared by 0 bases and J by 1 base, with 6 bases between. CDR1 is ENHRY, CDR2 SYGVKD, per germline. This CDR3 contains 14 residues. The CDR3 DNA is TGTGCCATCAGTGAGTCCTCAGCGAACACTGAAGCTTTCTTT. Protein: CAISESSANTEAFF.

V usage is TRBV27 and J usage is TRBJ2-7; either TRBD1 or TRBD2 may fit D (5 bases each). There are 14 residues in the CDR3. Germline-derived CDR1 and CDR2 are MNHEY and SMNVEV (reference sequence). V was trimmed by 2 bases and J by 2 bases, leaving 10 bases between them. CDR3 nucleotide sequence: TGTGCCAGCAGTTTAGGGACCCCGACCTACGAGCAGTACTTC. Translation gives CASSLGTPTYEQYF.

This chain links TRBV28 with TRBJ2-3, with TRBD2 matching over 7 bases. This CDR3 region has 14 residues. Germline CDR1 MDHEN, CDR2 SYDVKM. Unmatched junction bases numbered 8, after V lost 7 bases and J lost 4 bases. In nucleotides, the CDR3 is TGTGCCAGCACCTTGGGGGGGGACTCAGATACGCAGTATTTT. It encodes CASTLGGDSDTQYF.

This clone appeared once. This chain joins TRBV11-2 and TRBJ1-2, with D hard to call. The V end lost 0 bases, the J end lost 8 bases, and 4 bases lay between the germline ends. The CDR3 totals 11 residues. Germline assignment: CDR1 SGHAT and CDR2 FQNNGV. The CDR3 DNA reads TGTGCCAGCAGCTTAGATGGGGGCTACACCTTC. It translates to CASSLDGGYTF.

The V call is TRBV19, the J call TRBJ1-1; maybe TRBD1 (5 bases). Germline V lookup: CDR1 LNHDA, CDR2 SQIVND (reference sequence). The CDR3 loop spans 13 amino acids. The ends were cut back, 6 bases at V and 4 bases at J, with 12 bases in the middle. As DNA, the CDR3 is TGTGCCAGTAGCCCGATGGGGGGCACTGAAGCTTTCTTT. Protein sequence: CASSPMGGTEAFF.

This chain joins TRBV9 and TRBJ2-1; D uncertain. There are 13 residues in the CDR3. V lost 4 bases and J 0 bases, leaving 5 bases between the germline ends. Germline assignment: CDR1 SGDLS and CDR2 YYNGEE. The DNA of the CDR3 is TGTGCCAGCAGCCCCAGCTCCTACAATGAGCAGTTCTTC. Translated, it gives CASSPSSYNEQFF.

This chain uses TRBV4-2 with TRBJ2-7, with a weak D call TRBD2 (6 bases). Between the trimmed V and J ends, which lost 0 bases and 7 bases, there was a span of 13 bases. CDR3 length: 14 residues. The germline CDR1 and CDR2 sequences are LGHNA and YNFKEQ. The CDR3 loop reads CASSQEGGSGEQYF. The CDR3 nucleotides read TGTGCCAGCAGCCAAGAGGGGGGTTCTGGGGAGCAGTACTTC.

The genes are TRBV9 and TRBJ1-1; maybe TRBD1 (5 bases). The CDR3 runs 15 residues. The germline V and J ends were trimmed by 4 bases and 4 bases, with 17 bases remaining between them. Per the germline V gene, CDR1 is SGDLS and CDR2 is YYNGEE. The CDR3 sequence: CASSYTLGAGTEAFF. The CDR3 DNA follows: TGTGCCAGCAGCTATACTCTCGGGGCTGGCACTGAAGCTTTCTTT.

The V call is TRBV9, the J call TRBJ1-4; no firm D call. CDR1 is SGDLS and CDR2 is YYNGEE in the germline V gene. Trimming stripped 4 bases from V and 3 bases from J, with 10 bases between. The CDR3 contains 14 residues. Written as DNA, the CDR3 is TGTGCCAGCAGCATGGCTGGGGCTAATGAAAAACTGTTTTTT. It encodes CASSMAGANEKLFF.

The chain recombines TRBV6-5 with TRBJ2-3, with D perhaps matching TRBD2 (7 bases). Germline V gene lookup returns CDR1 MNHEY and CDR2 SVGAGI. V shed 2 bases and J shed 3 bases, with 12 bases lying between them. The CDR3 runs to 15 residues. The CDR3 is CASSYGGARTDTQYF. The CDR3 DNA reads TGTGCCAGCAGTTACGGGGGGGCTCGAACAGATACGCAGTATTTT.

The chain carries TRBV4-3 and TRBJ2-1; TRBD2 is a possible D gene (5 bases). CDR3 length: 14 amino acids. CDR1 and CDR2 from the germline V gene are LGHNA and YSLEER. V was clipped by 2 bases and J by 5 bases, with 10 bases between them. In DNA, the CDR3 is TGCGCCAGCAGCCAAACCGGGGTTGACAATGAGCAGTTCTTC. Encoded protein: CASSQTGVDNEQFF.

The J gene is TRBJ1-2, the V gene TRBV20-1; D gene ambiguous. Germline V lookup: CDR1 DFQATT, CDR2 SNEGSKA (reference sequence). Between the trimmed V and J ends, which lost 5 bases and 3 bases, there was a span of 7 bases. This CDR3 spans 11 amino acids. CDR3 DNA: TGCAGTGCTCTTCAAGACTATGGCTACACCTTC. Its translation is CSALQDYGYTF.

The V gene is TRBV6-1, the J gene TRBJ2-5; 7 nucleotides match TRBD1. V dropped 7 bases and J dropped 3; count of bases not matched to a gene: 11. The germline V gene encodes CDR1 MNHNS and CDR2 SASEGT. The CDR3 length is 15 residues. The CDR3 nucleotides read TGTGCCAGCAACGATGTGGACAGGCCGGAAGAGACCCAGTACTTC. It is translated as CASNDVDRPEETQYF.